The 27 T cell receptor beta chains in this list originate from one sample, sequenced in a study of T cell repertoires in cytomegalovirus infection. TCRdb analysed the reads with MiXCR anew, one entry per CDR3 protein. Counted here are over 100,000 distinct CDR3 sequences, around a tenth occurring once; the ten biggest clones make up approximately 33%. The antigens for these receptors are not known. The sample was PBMCs, sequenced either directly or after in vitro stimulation (not recorded which). These receptors came from a human donor in good health (CMV status not recorded). Some clones in this sample may be carry-over from other donors' samples.

About this clonotype itself: The junction departs from germline at one end; a sequencing error may be responsible. This chain links TRBV7-8 with TRBJ1-1; D remains ambiguous. The CDR3 has 14 amino acids. Germline assignment: CDR1 SGHVS and CDR2 FQNEAQ. DNA for the CDR3: TGTGCCAGCAGCTTTGACGGGAGGAACACTGAAGCTTTTTTT. Translation: CASSFDGRNTEAFF.

This clonotype showed up just a few times. V gene TRBV29-1 combines with J gene TRBJ2-1, with no clear D. Trimming stripped 2 bases from V and 1 base from J, with 9 bases between. The CDR3 length is 14 residues. Germline CDR1 is SQVTM and CDR2 is ANQGSEA. The CDR3 DNA reads as TGCAGCGTTGAAAGGTTACAGTCCTACAATGAGCAGTTCTTC. Protein product: CSVERLQSYNEQFF.

This clonotype was seen a handful of times. The chain recombines TRBV5-6 with TRBJ2-5; 9 bases align to TRBD1. Trimming took 4 bases from V and 5 from J; bases not matched to a gene: 9. The V gene's germline CDR1 is SGHDT and CDR2 YYEEEE. The CDR3 sequence is 15 residues long. The CDR3 protein is CASSAGTGKGETQYF. The CDR3 coding sequence is TGTGCCAGCAGCGCGGGGACAGGGAAAGGGGAGACCCAGTACTTC. Full variable domain (outside the CDR3, taken from reference TRBV5-6 and TRBJ2-5): DAGVTQSPTHLIKTRGQQVTLRCSPKSGHDTVSWYQQALGQGPQFIFQYYEEEERQRGNFPDRFSGHQFPNYSSELNVNALLLGDSALYLCASSAGTGKGETQYFGPGTRLLVL.

A few counts support this clonotype. The CDR3 coding sequence is TGTGCCAGCTCACCACCGACTAGCGGGAGGGACTCCTACGAGCAGTACTTC. Protein product: CASSPPTSGRDSYEQYF. The chain carries TRBV18 and TRBJ2-7; TRBD2 matches 14 bases. From germline, CDR1 is KGHSH and CDR2 LQKENI. Unmatched junction bases numbered 1, after V lost 0 bases and J lost 0 bases. The CDR3 is made up of 17 amino acids.

This chain joins TRBV7-8 and TRBJ2-4, with a possible D match to TRBD2 (5 bases). Between the trimmed V and J ends, which lost 1 base and 5 bases, there was a span of 15 bases. In germline, CDR1 is SGHVS, CDR2 FQNEAQ. The CDR3 runs to 16 residues. CDR3 DNA sequence: TGTGCCAGCAGCTTAGAAGGGCACCCCGGGGAAAACATTCAGTACTTC. Translating gives CASSLEGHPGENIQYF.

The V and J genes are TRBV6-2 or TRBV6-3 and TRBJ2-7, with D uncertain. Per germline, CDR1 MNHEY and CDR2 SVGEGT. V lost 0 bases and J lost 5, with 2 bases in between. The CDR3 sequence is 11 residues long. The CDR3 DNA follows: TGTGCCAGCAGTTACTCGAACGAGCAGTACTTC. Protein product: CASSYSNEQYF.

This clonotype was observed a handful of times. This chain connects TRBV7-2 to TRBJ2-1, with 10 bases fitting TRBD2. This CDR3 has 14 amino acids. CDR1 and CDR2 (germline): SGHTA, FQGNSA. V was clipped by 6 bases and J by 10 bases; unmatched bases: 9. The CDR3 DNA follows: TGTGCCAGCAGACGGAGCGGGGGGGCCTTCGAGCAGTTCTTC. This codes for CASRRSGGAFEQFF.

The chain combines TRBV2 with TRBJ2-3, with no clear D. From germline, CDR1 is SNHLY and CDR2 FYNNEI. CDR3 length equals 15 residues. The ends were cut back, 6 bases at V and 2 bases at J, with 15 bases in the middle. The CDR3 region is CASRTRTAITDTQYF. The CDR3 nucleotides read TGTGCCAGCAGAACTCGGACCGCTATCACAGATACGCAGTATTTT.

This clonotype has at least ten counts. V gene TRBV12-3 or TRBV12-4 combines with J gene TRBJ2-1, with D perhaps TRBD1 (5 bases). Trimming stripped 4 bases from V and 0 bases from J, with 10 bases between. CDR3 size: 15 residues. In DNA form, the CDR3 reads TGTGCCAGCAGTTCGGACAAGAGCTCCTACAATGAGCAGTTCTTC. Protein: CASSSDKSSYNEQFF.

The rearrangement links TRBV4-2 to TRBJ1-6; 9 bases are shared with TRBD1. V trimming: 4 bases; J trimming: 6 bases; junction bases outside the gene matches: 7. The V gene's germline CDR1 is LGHNA and CDR2 YNFKEQ. The CDR3 covers 16 residues. The CDR3 DNA reads as TGTGCCAGCAGCCCCCGGGACAGGGCCTTTAATTCACCCCTCCACTTT. This gives the protein CASSPRDRAFNSPLHF.

This clonotype occurred a few times. The V and J genes are TRBV29-1 and TRBJ2-2; unclear D gene. The CDR3 runs 11 residues. CDR1 and CDR2 from the germline V gene are SQVTM and ANQGSEA. Trimming shortened V by 5 bases and J by 5 bases, and 6 bases separated the two germline ends. The CDR3 loop reads CSVSLTGELFF. The CDR3 DNA is TGCAGCGTTTCCCTAACCGGGGAGCTGTTTTTT.

There are a few counts of this clonotype. The chain joins TRBV20-1 to TRBJ1-4; D is unclear. Germline V gene data show CDR1 as DFQATT and CDR2 as SNEGSKA (reference sequence). There are 14 residues in the CDR3. Trimming cost V 1 base and J 4 bases, with 10 bases left between them. CDR3 DNA: TGCAGTGCTAGAGGGTGGCAGCTTAATGAAAAACTGTTTTTT. Protein sequence: CSARGWQLNEKLFF.

In its sample, this clonotype was seen a few times. This chain joins TRBV6-2 or TRBV6-3 and TRBJ2-1, with D perhaps TRBD1 or TRBD2 (5 bases each). CDR1 is MNHEY, CDR2 SVGEGT, per germline. The CDR3 has 16 residues. The V end lost 5 bases, the J end lost 3 bases, and 17 bases lay between the germline ends. The DNA of the CDR3 is TGTGCCAGCAGTCCGCCGACGGGACGATACTACAATGAGCAGTTCTTC. Protein sequence: CASSPPTGRYYNEQFF.

This clonotype was seen ten or more times. The rearrangement joins TRBV10-3 to TRBJ2-7; maybe TRBD1 (6 bases). The CDR3 is 13 amino acids. Germline V gene data show CDR1 as ENHRY and CDR2 as SYGVKD. Trimming shortened V by 10 bases and J by 4 bases, and 17 bases separated the two germline ends. As DNA, the CDR3 is TGTGCCACCACACAGGGATTGAGTTACGAGCAGTACTTC. Protein: CATTQGLSYEQYF.

This clonotype has just one count. V usage is TRBV6-2 or TRBV6-3 and J usage is TRBJ2-3; D is unclear. Germline assignment: CDR1 MNHEY and CDR2 SVGEGT. V was shortened by 2 bases and J by 6 bases, with 3 bases between the two germline ends. There are 11 residues in the CDR3. The chain's CDR3 is CASSYADTQYF. The CDR3 DNA reads as TGTGCCAGCAGTTACGCGGATACGCAGTATTTT.

The chain couples TRBV6-2 or TRBV6-3 to TRBJ2-3; possibly TRBD1 or TRBD2 for D (5 bases each). CDR1 MNHEY and CDR2 SVGEGT come from the germline V gene. The ends were cut back, 4 bases at V and 5 bases at J, with 19 bases in the middle. The CDR3 totals 16 residues. CDR3 DNA sequence: TGTGCCAGCAGTTTTGCGGAAGTGAGGGGAGAAGATACGCAGTATTTT. This sequence encodes CASSFAEVRGEDTQYF.

The chain links TRBV6-6 to TRBJ1-1; no firm D call. The CDR3 sequence is 12 residues long. V was shortened by 6 bases and J by 6 bases, with 11 bases between the two germline ends. CDR1 is MNHNY and CDR2 is SVGAGI in the germline V gene (reference sequence). CDR3 sequence (DNA): TGTGCCAGCAGCCCGACACTCGCTGAAGCTTTCTTT. It encodes CASSPTLAEAFF.

This rearrangement joins TRBV6-2 or TRBV6-3 to TRBJ2-2; unclear D gene. The CDR3 consists of 14 residues. Per the germline V gene, CDR1 is MNHEY and CDR2 is SVGEGT. V lost 5 bases and J lost 1, with 8 bases in between. The CDR3 loop is CASSPHLNTGELFF. The CDR3 DNA reads TGTGCCAGCAGTCCCCATCTGAACACCGGGGAGCTGTTTTTT.

In this sample, this clonotype turned up many times. The rearrangement links TRBV10-3 to TRBJ1-1, with 7 bases identical to TRBD1. Germline assignment: CDR1 ENHRY and CDR2 SYGVKD. CDR3 length: 14 amino acids. The J segment lost 1 base and the V segment lost 2 bases, leaving 1 base of the junction unmatched. CDR3 in DNA: TGTGCCATCAGTGAGGCAGGGGGGAACACTGAAGCTTTCTTT. It is translated as CAISEAGGNTEAFF.

There are a few counts of this clonotype. This chain joins TRBV6-2 or TRBV6-3 and TRBJ2-7; D gene unclear. V lost 0 bases and J lost 3, with 12 bases in between. This CDR3 has 15 residues. In germline, CDR1 is MNHEY, CDR2 SVGEGT. The CDR3 sequence: CASSYSGRPLYEQYF. CDR3 DNA: TGTGCCAGCAGTTACTCGGGCAGGCCACTCTACGAGCAGTACTTC.

This clonotype was counted a few times. The gene calls are TRBV20-1 and TRBJ1-1, with D possibly being TRBD1 (5 bases). The V gene lost 6 bases and the J gene lost 1 base, with 12 bases spanning the gap. The V gene's germline CDR1 is DFQATT and CDR2 SNEGSKA (reference sequence). The CDR3 length is 13 residues. The CDR3 DNA reads as TGCAGTGCCAGGGTGGGGACGAACACTGAAGCTTTCTTT. It encodes CSARVGTNTEAFF.

This clonotype was found many times. The chain couples TRBV7-6 to TRBJ1-2; D is perhaps TRBD1 (6 bases). In germline, CDR1 is SGHVS, CDR2 FNYEAQ. V lost 5 bases, J lost 0 bases, and 19 bases lay in between. The CDR3 is 17 residues long. The CDR3 nucleotides read TGTGCCAGCAGCGGGCCAGCCGGGACACCAACTAACTATGGCTACACCTTC. This encodes CASSGPAGTPTNYGYTF.

The CDR3 is CASSYRGRARTGELFF. The CDR3, as DNA: TGTGCCAGCAGTTATCGCGGGAGGGCGCGGACCGGGGAGCTGTTTTTT. The V and J genes are TRBV6-2 or TRBV6-3 and TRBJ2-2; 9 bases line up with TRBD2. Per germline, CDR1 MNHEY and CDR2 SVGEGT. V shed 3 bases, J shed 5 bases, and the junction held 7 bases outside the gene matches. This CDR3 region has 16 residues.

The sample holds many counts of this clonotype. The chain joins TRBV7-8 to TRBJ2-1; no reliable D call. Germline V gene sequence: CDR1 SGHVS, CDR2 FQNEAQ. This CDR3 is 16 amino acids long. V was pared by 7 bases and J by 4 bases, with 20 bases between. The CDR3 DNA is TGTGCCAGCACCCTGGGCCGTCGGCCAAAGTACAATGAGCAGTTCTTC. Its protein is CASTLGRRPKYNEQFF.

This chain links TRBV11-2 with TRBJ2-6; either TRBD1 or TRBD2 may fit D (7 bases each). The germline V gene encodes CDR1 SGHAT and CDR2 FQNNGV. This CDR3 is 15 amino acids long. Trimming shortened V by 11 bases and J by 1 base, and 15 bases separated the two germline ends. CDR3 amino acids: CAGGGGTSGANVLTF. The CDR3, as DNA: TGTGCCGGGGGAGGGGGCACGTCTGGGGCCAACGTCCTGACTTTC.

The V and J genes are TRBV6-8 and TRBJ2-7, with D perhaps being TRBD1 or TRBD2 (5 bases each). Trimming pared 6 bases from V and 4 bases from J, leaving 19 bases between. The CDR3 totals 15 residues. The germline CDR1 and CDR2 sequences are MNHGY and SAAAGT. DNA for the CDR3: TGTGCCAGCAGCGGGGCGTCTAGCAGACCTTACGAGCAGTACGTC. Amino acid sequence: CASSGASSRPYEQYV.

The rearrangement joins TRBV29-1 to TRBJ1-2, with D perhaps matching TRBD1 (5 bases). Between the trimmed V and J ends, which lost 5 bases and 5 bases, there was a span of 12 bases. Germline CDR1 is SQVTM and CDR2 is ANQGSEA. The CDR3 length is 12 residues. The CDR3 sequence: CSVRQGLYGYTF. DNA of the CDR3: TGCAGCGTTCGCCAGGGCCTATATGGCTACACCTTC. The full variable domain, its missing parts supplied by reference TRBV29-1 and TRBJ1-2, is SAVISQKPSRDICQRGTSLTIQCQVDSQVTMMFWYRQQPGQSLTLIATANQGSEATYESGFVIDKFPISRPNLTFSTLTVSNMSPEDSSIYLCSVRQGLYGYTFGSGTRLTVV.